This TCR beta chain originates from a study of regulatory T cells in long-lasting Graves disease. Study-wide points: TCR diversity was lower in persistent Graves' patients than in newly diagnosed ones.

Time point reported: newly diagnosed GD, antithyroid drugs for less than 3 months. Preparation of the TCR library used RNA extracted from PBMCs. Assembly of TCR beta libraries relied on iRepertoire HTBI primers together with Arm-PCR of CDR3 regions. In the study's own analysis: Across the samples, identification revealed 60 to 75 TRBV and roughly 13 TRBJ segments. TCRdb re-called the multiplex PCR reads through MiXCR, storing one row per CDR3 protein. The V and J calls were not made by the authors but by TCRdb's processing. The sample contains about 560,000 distinct CDR3 sequences, 16% of which appear only once. To note about this clonotype: What it binds is unknown.

The CDR3 covers 13 residues. Looked up from germline, CDR1 is MDHEN and CDR2 is SYDVKM. Trimming left V 3 bases short and J 0 bases short, with 3 bases between. These records were also assigned to another study, of T cells in Graves' hyperthyroidism and ophthalmopathy. That study reports: Each patient was aged 18 to 65 and had newly diagnosed hyperthyroidism of under 2 months' duration.

This sequence was found in a young man with Graves disease. The source was peripheral blood mononuclear cells (PBMCs), collected at new diagnosis, from a patient treated with antithyroid drugs. The J gene is TRBJ1-3, the V gene TRBV28; D not certain. CDR3 DNA: TGTGCCAGCAGTTTTCCCTCTGGAAACACCATATATTTT. Protein product: CASSFPSGNTIYF.